Listed here are 25 T cell receptor beta chains from one sample, sequenced in a study of CD8+ T cells in alopecia areata. Sequencing templates came from extracted RNA that was reverse transcribed into cDNA. Assay used: immunoSEQ multiplex PCR; TCRdb lists only in-frame clones, some missing. This repertoire shows 200,000 to 250,000 clones, about two fifths found once; its top ten account for more than 0.4%. As to treatment: oral pan-JAK inhibitor, 5-10 mg twice daily. The material was CD4+ T cells sorted from blood, obtained around week 31, from a patient treated with tofacitinib. All receptors derive from a human donor with alopecia areata.

V and J are TRBV6-5 and TRBJ1-5; 8 nucleotides match TRBD1. V lost 7 bases and J lost 4; bases outside the gene matches: 6. Per the germline V gene, CDR1 is MNHEY and CDR2 is SVGAGI. CDR3 length: 14 residues. The CDR3: CASTSYRGNQPQHF. CDR3 DNA: TGTGCCAGCACGTCCTACAGGGGGAATCAGCCCCAGCATTTT.

The chain carries TRBV5-1 and TRBJ2-2; 7 positions match TRBD1. This CDR3 has 14 residues. The V and J ends lost 4 bases and 6 bases, in that order; junction bases with no gene match: 6. Germline CDR1 reads SGHRS; CDR2 reads YFSETQ. The CDR3 loop reads CASSPQTGSGELFF. The CDR3 bases are TGCGCCAGCAGCCCGCAGACAGGGTCCGGGGAGCTGTTTTTT.

The chain uses TRBV5-1 and TRBJ1-1; 8 nucleotides agree with TRBD1. The CDR3 sequence is 16 residues long. V gave up 4 bases and J gave up 0 bases; unmatched junction bases: 8. Germline V CDR1 and CDR2: SGHRS, YFSETQ. CDR3 loop: CASSLTGVSMNTEAFF. Here the CDR3 DNA reads TGCGCCAGCAGCCTGACAGGGGTCTCCATGAACACTGAAGCTTTCTTT.

This clone has only a few counts. J is TRBJ2-3 and V is TRBV5-6; 7 positions match TRBD1. With V trimmed by 2 bases and J by 7 bases, 13 bases remained unmatched. Germline V CDR1 and CDR2: SGHDT, YYEEEE. The length of the CDR3 is 16 residues. The chain's CDR3 is CASSLYDRATRNTQYF. The CDR3 region has the DNA TGTGCCAGCAGCTTATACGACAGGGCCACTCGAAATACGCAGTATTTT.

The chain uses TRBV2 and TRBJ2-3, with TRBD1 matching over 10 bases. Germline V gene lookup returns CDR1 SNHLY and CDR2 FYNNEI. This CDR3 has 15 amino acids. The trim removed 6 bases at V and 0 bases at J, leaving 3 bases unmatched. DNA of the CDR3: TGTGCCAGCAGGGTGGGACAGGGGAGCACAGATACGCAGTATTTT. Protein product: CASRVGQGSTDTQYF.

This chain uses TRBV9 with TRBJ2-6; 7 bases align to TRBD1. The ends lost 0 bases at V and 0 bases at J; junction bases unmatched: 6. This CDR3 has 18 residues. Per germline, CDR1 SGDLS and CDR2 YYNGEE. CDR3 nucleotide sequence: TGTGCCAGCAGCGTAGTAGGGACAGACATCTCTGGGGCCAACGTCCTGACTTTC. Amino acids: CASSVVGTDISGANVLTF.

V is TRBV27 and J is TRBJ2-2; D remains unclear. Germline V gene sequence: CDR1 MNHEY, CDR2 SMNVEV (reference sequence). V lost 4 bases to trimming and J lost 2 bases, with 2 bases between them. This CDR3 has 12 residues. CDR3 bases: TGTGCCAGCAGTTATAACACCGGGGAGCTGTTTTTT. This translates into CASSYNTGELFF.

The V gene is TRBV7-7, the J gene TRBJ1-5, with 7 bases matching TRBD1. This CDR3 comprises 14 residues. Trimming cost V 4 bases and J 7 bases; bases outside gene matches: 7. CDR1 and CDR2 from the germline V gene are SSHAT and FNYEAQ (reference sequence). The CDR3 region has the DNA TGTGCCAGCAGCTGCGACAGGGCAGGGCAGCCCCAGCATTTT. Translation gives CASSCDRAGQPQHF.

This clone has a handful of counts. The rearrangement uses TRBV14 and TRBJ2-7, with TRBD2 as a possible D gene (5 bases). With 3 bases removed from V and 4 bases from J, the gap between germline ends came to 16 bases. The CDR3 is 15 residues long. Germline CDR1 reads SGHDN; CDR2 reads FVKESK. CDR3 sequence reads: CASSQAWVGGYEQYF. In DNA form, the CDR3 reads TGTGCCAGCAGCCAGGCCTGGGTCGGAGGATACGAGCAGTACTTC.

The rearrangement uses TRBV6-6 and TRBJ1-4, with 7 bases that match TRBD1. Germline V gene sequence: CDR1 MNHNY, CDR2 SVGAGI (reference sequence). The CDR3 is 14 amino acids. Trimming cost V 6 bases and J 3 bases; bases outside gene matches: 4. The CDR3 coding sequence is TGTGCCAGCAGCCCACAGGGGCCTAATGAAAAACTGTTTTTT. Translating gives CASSPQGPNEKLFF.

This clone was counted a few times. The V gene is TRBV29-1, the J gene TRBJ1-4; 7 bases line up with TRBD1. The V segment lost 6 bases and the J segment 5 bases; nucleotides outside the gene matches: 3. In germline, CDR1 is SQVTM, CDR2 ANQGSEA. CDR3 size: 12 residues. The CDR3 sequence: CSVETGNEKLFF. The CDR3 nucleotides read TGCAGCGTCGAGACAGGGAATGAAAAACTGTTTTTT.

Only a few counts were recorded for this clone. DNA of the CDR3: TGCAGCGTTTCTGACAGGGGGCGTACCGGCGACACCATATATTTT. This codes for CSVSDRGRTGDTIYF. The V and J genes are TRBV29-1 and TRBJ1-3, with TRBD1 matching over 10 bases. CDR3 length: 15 residues. Germline-derived CDR1 and CDR2 are SQVTM and ANQGSEA. Trimming removed 5 bases from V and 8 bases from J; junction bases left unmatched: 12.

There are a few counts of this clone. V is TRBV29-1 and J is TRBJ1-1, with a possible D match to TRBD1 (6 bases). The V gene lost 6 bases and the J gene lost 0 bases, with 26 bases spanning the gap. Germline V gene sequence: CDR1 SQVTM, CDR2 ANQGSEA. This CDR3 comprises 18 residues. CDR3 bases: TGCAGCGTCTCCGCGGGGAGACAGGTCGCCGAACTGAACACTGAAGCTTTCTTT. Its translation: CSVSAGRQVAELNTEAFF.

The chain uses TRBV5-8 and TRBJ1-2; D unresolved. The germline V and J ends were trimmed by 4 bases and 6 bases, with 13 bases remaining between them. This CDR3 is 13 amino acids long. CDR1 and CDR2 from the germline V gene are SGHTS and YDEGEE. DNA of the CDR3: TGTGCCAGCAGCGATCAGGCTCAGGATGGCTACACCTTC. It codes for CASSDQAQDGYTF.

Here the CDR3 DNA reads TGTGCCAGCAGCGCCCTGGCTGAGAACGAGCAGTACTTC. Translated: CASSALAENEQYF. The J gene is TRBJ2-7, the V gene TRBV9; D call uncertain. Germline values: CDR1 SGDLS, CDR2 YYNGEE. This CDR3 comprises 13 residues. The V end lost 3 bases, the J end lost 5 bases, and 12 bases lay between the germline ends.

The chain links TRBV13 to TRBJ1-1, with D possibly being TRBD1 (5 bases). CDR1 and CDR2 (germline): PRHDT, FYEKMQ (reference sequence). The germline V and J ends were trimmed by 5 bases and 6 bases, with 10 bases remaining between them. The CDR3 consists of 12 residues. The CDR3 is CASSRGVAEAFF. As DNA, the CDR3 is TGTGCCAGCAGCAGGGGTGTCGCTGAAGCTTTCTTT.

Only a few counts were recorded for this clone. The chain combines TRBV30 with TRBJ2-7; D is possibly TRBD1 (6 bases). Trimming pared 1 base from V and 5 bases from J, leaving 9 bases between. Germline CDR1 GTSNPN, CDR2 SVGIG (reference sequence). The CDR3 has 12 amino acids. The chain's CDR3 is CAWSASGDEQYF. CDR3 sequence (DNA): TGTGCCTGGAGTGCCTCAGGGGACGAGCAGTACTTC.

This chain joins TRBV2 and TRBJ1-2; unclear D gene. V was trimmed by 6 bases and J by 2 bases, leaving 16 bases between them. Germline V gene data show CDR1 as SNHLY and CDR2 as FYNNEI. The CDR3 consists of 15 residues. The CDR3 sequence: CASRDGRAANYGYTF. As DNA, the CDR3 is TGTGCCAGCAGAGATGGGCGGGCGGCAAACTATGGCTACACCTTC.

The gene calls are TRBV29-1 and TRBJ1-1; perhaps TRBD1 as D (5 bases). This CDR3 region has 13 residues. Per the germline V gene, CDR1 is SQVTM and CDR2 is ANQGSEA. With 5 bases removed from V and 1 base from J, the gap between germline ends came to 11 bases. CDR3 sequence: CSVQGRGNTEAFF. The DNA for the CDR3 is TGCAGCGTTCAGGGAAGAGGGAACACTGAAGCTTTCTTT. The whole variable domain, filled in from reference TRBV29-1 and TRBJ1-1, reads SAVISQKPSRDICQRGTSLTIQCQVDSQVTMMFWYRQQPGQSLTLIATANQGSEATYESGFVIDKFPISRPNLTFSTLTVSNMSPEDSSIYLCSVQGRGNTEAFFGQGTRLTVV.

The V gene is TRBV6-5, the J gene TRBJ2-1; tentative D call: TRBD1 (6 bases). V lost 6 bases, J lost 1 base, and 13 bases lay in between. The length of the CDR3 is 15 residues. Germline V CDR1 and CDR2: MNHEY, SVGAGI. CDR3 bases: TGTGCCAGCAGCTCTACCGGACAGTCCTACAATGAGCAGTTCTTC. Its protein product is CASSSTGQSYNEQFF.

J is TRBJ2-5 and V is TRBV10-3; D gene ambiguous. This CDR3 has 13 residues. V was shortened by 4 bases and J by 3 bases, with 9 bases between the two germline ends. Germline V gene sequence: CDR1 ENHRY, CDR2 SYGVKD. The CDR3 loop reads CAISGMQKETQYF. The DNA for the CDR3 is TGTGCCATCAGTGGAATGCAGAAAGAGACCCAGTACTTC.

The table lists this clone with a few counts. The V and J genes are TRBV2 and TRBJ1-3; D remains ambiguous. Trimming took off 6 bases at V and 3 bases at J, with 6 bases between the two ends. Looked up from germline, CDR1 is SNHLY and CDR2 is FYNNEI. The CDR3 extends over 12 amino acids. CDR3 coding DNA: TGTGCCAGCAGAGAGGTTGGAAACACCATATATTTT. This sequence encodes CASREVGNTIYF.

This clone was seen more than once but under ten times. The chain carries TRBV19 and TRBJ1-2; D is perhaps TRBD1 (5 bases). Germline V gene data show CDR1 as LNHDA and CDR2 as SQIVND (reference sequence). Trimming cost V 7 bases and J 4 bases, with 10 bases left between them. This CDR3 comprises 12 residues. In DNA, the CDR3 is TGTGCCAGTACCCACAGGCTCTATGGCTACACCTTC. Amino acids: CASTHRLYGYTF.

The chain uses TRBV4-1 and TRBJ2-1; D is uncertain. Germline-derived CDR1 and CDR2 are MGHRA and YSYEKL. V was clipped by 1 base and J by 8 bases, with 6 bases between them. The CDR3 consists of 12 residues. In nucleotides, the CDR3 is TGCGCCAGCAGCCAAGTTCAGTATGAGCAGTTCTTC. The encoded protein is CASSQVQYEQFF.

This clone has a handful of counts. The genes are TRBV29-1 and TRBJ2-3; 13 nucleotides align to TRBD2. Germline CDR1 SQVTM, CDR2 ANQGSEA. The CDR3 spans 15 residues. Losses at the gene ends were 7 bases for V and 4 bases for J; bases not matched to a gene: 8. CDR3 DNA: TGCAGCGGGGTCGGACTAGCGGGAGCCGCAGATACGCAGTATTTT. Amino acids: CSGVGLAGAADTQYF.